The 20 T cell receptor beta chains below were found in one sample sequenced in a study of blood T cell repertoires in COVID-19 (TCRdb year 2020). The method was the immunoSEQ multiplex PCR assay. TCRdb's version of the immuneACCESS table is confined to in-frame rearrangements and falls short of the full clone set. An unresolved V gene accounts for under half of the shortfall where checked; the remainder is of unknown origin. Present in this sample are around 290,000 clones, 80% to 90% of which were seen just once. Roughly 5.1% of the sample rests with the top ten. Source material: peripheral blood. The origin of the receptors is a man in his forties or fifties with acute or convalescent COVID-19.

This clone was counted a few times. This chain connects TRBV10-1 to TRBJ2-5, with 15 bases fitting TRBD2. In germline, CDR1 is WNHNN, CDR2 SYGVQD (reference sequence). Germline trimming cut 11 bases from V and 5 bases from J; bases unmatched to any gene: 9. The CDR3 runs to 15 residues. The CDR3 is CAAGLAGGPLETQYF. The CDR3 coding sequence is TGCGCCGCAGGACTAGCGGGGGGGCCGTTGGAGACCCAGTACTTC.

The chain is built from TRBV6-6 and TRBJ2-7; the D is unclear. Germline CDR1 and CDR2: MNHNY and SVGAGI (reference sequence). V lost 5 bases and J 2 bases, leaving 4 bases between the germline ends. The CDR3 contains 11 residues. In DNA form, the CDR3 reads TGTGCCAGCAGTAGCCCCTACGAGCAGTACTTC. Translation gives CASSSPYEQYF.

The chain couples TRBV30 to TRBJ1-2; no clear D gene. Germline loops: CDR1 GTSNPN, CDR2 SVGIG (reference sequence). Trimming stripped 2 bases from V and 3 bases from J, with 10 bases between. The CDR3 totals 13 residues. The CDR3 loop reads CAWSNGEDYGYTF. DNA of the CDR3: TGTGCCTGGAGTAATGGCGAGGACTATGGCTACACCTTC.

This clone has just a few counts. This chain connects TRBV5-4 to TRBJ2-7, with a possible D match to TRBD1 (6 bases). Per the germline V gene, CDR1 is SGHNT and CDR2 is YYREEE (reference sequence). The CDR3 totals 15 residues. V was shortened by 0 bases and J by 0 bases, with 10 bases between the two germline ends. CDR3 DNA sequence: TGTGCCAGCAGCTTGGGCAGGGACAACTCCTACGAGCAGTACTTC. This encodes CASSLGRDNSYEQYF.

This chain uses TRBV11-2 with TRBJ2-7; possibly TRBD1 for D (6 bases). V gave up 2 bases and J gave up 5 bases, with 10 bases separating them. The CDR3 runs 13 residues. The germline CDR1 and CDR2 sequences are SGHAT and FQNNGV. The CDR3 DNA sequence: TGTGCCAGCAGCTTAATCGCAGGGGACGAGCAGTACTTC. It is translated as CASSLIAGDEQYF.

J is TRBJ1-2 and V is TRBV30; D is uncertain. In germline, CDR1 is GTSNPN, CDR2 SVGIG (reference sequence). Trimming left V 5 bases short and J 10 bases short, with 17 bases between. The CDR3 loop spans 12 amino acids. As DNA, the CDR3 is TGTGCCTGGGTCAGGTCCCTTAATGACTACACCTTC. It specifies CAWVRSLNDYTF.

The chain recombines TRBV15 with TRBJ2-2; 7 bases fit TRBD1. From germline, CDR1 is LNHNV and CDR2 YYDKDF (reference sequence). J gave up 5 bases and V 3 bases, and 9 bases lay outside the gene matches. CDR3 length: 16 residues. The CDR3 sequence is CATSSYTGVGTGELFF. As DNA, the CDR3 is TGTGCCACCAGCAGTTACACAGGGGTGGGAACCGGGGAGCTGTTTTTT.

The rearrangement joins TRBV14 to TRBJ2-5; D is undetermined. Trimming removed 1 base at V and 7 bases at J, with 10 bases between. This CDR3 has 13 residues. Germline CDR1 reads SGHDN; CDR2 reads FVKESK. This CDR3 is CASSQVGRGTQYF. Here the CDR3 DNA reads TGTGCCAGCAGCCAAGTTGGCCGAGGGACCCAGTACTTC. Full variable domain (missing parts from reference TRBV14 and TRBJ2-5): EAGVTQFPSHSVIEKGQTVTLRCDPISGHDNLYWYRRVMGKEIKFLLHFVKESKQDESGMPNNRFLAERTGGTYSTLKVQPAELEDSGVYFCASSQVGRGTQYFGPGTRLLVL.

This clone was seen more than once but under ten times. The V call is TRBV24-1, the J call TRBJ1-2, with 9 bases lining up with TRBD1. V lost 7 bases to trimming and J lost 8 bases; unmatched junction nucleotides: 4. The germline gives CDR1 KGHDR, CDR2 SFDVKD. This CDR3 is 12 amino acids long. CDR3 residues: CATSGTGRGYTF. The CDR3 bases are TGTGCCACCAGCGGGACAGGGAGGGGCTACACCTTC.

This clone appeared a few times. The chain uses TRBV4-2 and TRBJ1-3; no clear D. Trimming took off 0 bases at V and 2 bases at J, with 8 bases between the two ends. CDR1 and CDR2 (germline): LGHNA, YNFKEQ. CDR3 length: 15 amino acids. The chain's CDR3 is CASSQETATGNTIYF. CDR3 sequence (DNA): TGTGCCAGCAGCCAAGAAACAGCTACTGGAAACACCATATATTTT.

The chain carries TRBV19 and TRBJ1-3; D uncertain. Germline values: CDR1 LNHDA, CDR2 SQIVND (reference sequence). V lost 6 bases, J lost 0 bases, and 15 bases lay in between. The CDR3 sequence is 16 residues long. The CDR3 reads CASREFGVFSGNTIYF. DNA of the CDR3: TGTGCCAGTAGGGAATTCGGGGTCTTCTCTGGAAACACCATATATTTT.

This clone was detected once. The chain links TRBV4-2 to TRBJ1-2; 8 bases fit TRBD1. Losses at the gene ends were 0 bases for V and 4 bases for J; bases not matched to a gene: 4. The CDR3 length is 15 residues. CDR1 and CDR2 (germline): LGHNA, YNFKEQ. The CDR3 sequence is CASSQEWTGLYGYTF. The CDR3 coding sequence is TGTGCCAGCAGCCAAGAATGGACAGGGCTCTATGGCTACACCTTC.

The rearrangement joins TRBV2 to TRBJ2-3; D gene ambiguous. Germline V gene lookup returns CDR1 SNHLY and CDR2 FYNNEI. The CDR3 contains 11 residues. Deletions cut 5 bases from V and 10 bases from J, with 10 bases between. The CDR3: CASSSLVAQYF. The CDR3 DNA follows: TGTGCCAGCAGTAGCCTAGTGGCGCAGTATTTT.

The chain has TRBV6-1 and TRBJ2-1; D remains ambiguous. V lost 2 bases and J 9 bases, leaving 8 bases between the germline ends. The length of the CDR3 is 12 residues. Germline loops: CDR1 MNHNS, CDR2 SASEGT. CDR3 nucleotides: TGTGCCAGCAGTGAACCATGGAGTGAGCAGTTCTTC. Its translation: CASSEPWSEQFF.

The V call is TRBV5-1, the J call TRBJ2-1; 11 nucleotides match TRBD1. This CDR3 comprises 15 residues. Looked up from germline, CDR1 is SGHRS and CDR2 is YFSETQ. V trimming: 5 bases; J trimming: 7 bases; junction bases outside the gene matches: 8. The CDR3 loop is CASSFGTGGMNEQFF. CDR3 nucleotides: TGCGCCAGCAGTTTCGGGACAGGGGGAATGAATGAGCAGTTCTTC. Drawing the rest from reference TRBV5-1 and TRBJ2-1, the complete variable domain is KAGVTQTPRYLIKTRGQQVTLSCSPISGHRSVSWYQQTPGQGLQFLFEYFSETQRNKGNFPGRFSGRQFSNSRSEMNVSTLELGDSALYLCASSFGTGGMNEQFFGPGTRLTVL.

The V gene is TRBV3-1 (or the pseudogene TRBV3-2), the J gene TRBJ2-7, with 9 positions matching TRBD1. This CDR3 has 14 amino acids. V gave up 3 bases and J gave up 5 bases; unmatched junction bases: 5. Germline assignment: CDR1 LGHDT and CDR2 YNNKEL (reference sequence). Here the CDR3 reads CASSQGQGWDEQYF. CDR3 sequence (DNA): TGTGCCAGCAGCCAGGGACAGGGATGGGACGAGCAGTACTTC.

The DNA of the CDR3 is TGTGCCAGCAGTTTAGGGCAGGGGGCGTACGAGCAGTACTTC. It translates to CASSLGQGAYEQYF. This chain uses TRBV28 with TRBJ2-7, with TRBD1 matching 8 bases. This CDR3 has 14 amino acids. Germline assignment: CDR1 MDHEN and CDR2 SYDVKM. With V trimmed by 2 bases and J by 4 bases, 4 bases remained unmatched. Complete variable domain (other parts from reference TRBV28 and TRBJ2-7): DVKVTQSSRYLVKRTGEKVFLECVQDMDHENMFWYRQDPGLGLRLIYFSYDVKMKEKGDIPEGYSVSREKKERFSLILESASTNQTSMYLCASSLGQGAYEQYFGPGTRLTVT.

This chain uses TRBV5-5 with TRBJ2-1, with D perhaps matching TRBD2 (5 bases). The V and J ends lost 3 bases and 6 bases respectively, with 10 bases between them. The CDR3 is made up of 13 amino acids. The V gene's germline CDR1 is SGHKS and CDR2 YYEKEE (reference sequence). CDR3 loop: CASSSRGLNEQFF. The CDR3, as DNA: TGTGCCAGCAGCTCCCGGGGTCTCAATGAGCAGTTCTTC. Together with reference TRBV5-5 and TRBJ2-1, the CDR3 gives the full variable domain: DAGVTQSPTHLIKTRGQQVTLRCSPISGHKSVSWYQQVLGQGPQFIFQYYEKEERGRGNFPDRFSARQFPNYSSELNVNALLLGDSALYLCASSSRGLNEQFFGPGTRLTVL.

The rearrangement joins TRBV7-2 to TRBJ2-5; 7 bases agree with TRBD1. The CDR3 is made up of 19 amino acids. CDR1 SGHTA and CDR2 FQGNSA come from the germline V gene. V lost 5 bases and J lost 0; bases outside the gene matches: 18. The CDR3 loop reads CASSARSRDSQRYQETQYF. The CDR3 nucleotides read TGTGCCAGCAGCGCCCGATCGAGGGACAGCCAGAGGTACCAAGAGACCCAGTACTTC.

This clone was seen only a few times. V and J are TRBV2 and TRBJ1-1, with no clear D. The germline gives CDR1 SNHLY, CDR2 FYNNEI. The CDR3 consists of 13 residues. V lost 5 bases and J lost 1, with 8 bases in between. CDR3: CASSKEKNTEAFF. The DNA for the CDR3 is TGTGCCAGCAGTAAGGAGAAGAACACTGAAGCTTTCTTT.